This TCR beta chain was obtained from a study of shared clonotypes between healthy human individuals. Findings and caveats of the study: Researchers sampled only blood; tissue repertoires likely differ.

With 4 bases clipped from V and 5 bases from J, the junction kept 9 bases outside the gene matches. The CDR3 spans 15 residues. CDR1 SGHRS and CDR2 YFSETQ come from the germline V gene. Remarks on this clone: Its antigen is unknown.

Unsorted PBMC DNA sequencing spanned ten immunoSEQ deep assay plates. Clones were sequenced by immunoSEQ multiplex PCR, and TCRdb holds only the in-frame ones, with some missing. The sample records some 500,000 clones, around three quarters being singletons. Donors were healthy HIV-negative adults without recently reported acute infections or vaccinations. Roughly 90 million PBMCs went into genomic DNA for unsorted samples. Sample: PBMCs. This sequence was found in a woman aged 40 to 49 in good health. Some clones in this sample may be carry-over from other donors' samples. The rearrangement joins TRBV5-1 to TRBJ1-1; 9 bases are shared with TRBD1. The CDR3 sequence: CASSTPGQGGTEAFF. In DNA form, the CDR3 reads TGCGCCAGCAGCACCCCGGGACAGGGTGGGACTGAAGCTTTCTTT.